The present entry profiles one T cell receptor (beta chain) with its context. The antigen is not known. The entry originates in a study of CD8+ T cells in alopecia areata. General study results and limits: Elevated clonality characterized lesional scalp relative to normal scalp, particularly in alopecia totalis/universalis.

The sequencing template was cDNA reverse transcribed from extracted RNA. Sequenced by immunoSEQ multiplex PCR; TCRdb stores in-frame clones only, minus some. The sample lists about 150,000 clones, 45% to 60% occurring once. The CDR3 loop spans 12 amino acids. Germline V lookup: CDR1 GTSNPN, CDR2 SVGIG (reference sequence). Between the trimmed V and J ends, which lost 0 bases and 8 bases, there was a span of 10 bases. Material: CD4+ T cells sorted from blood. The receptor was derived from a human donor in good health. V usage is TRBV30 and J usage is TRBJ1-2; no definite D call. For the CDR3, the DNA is TGTGCCTGGAGTGTACTGGACCGAGGCTACACCTTC. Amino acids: CAWSVLDRGYTF.